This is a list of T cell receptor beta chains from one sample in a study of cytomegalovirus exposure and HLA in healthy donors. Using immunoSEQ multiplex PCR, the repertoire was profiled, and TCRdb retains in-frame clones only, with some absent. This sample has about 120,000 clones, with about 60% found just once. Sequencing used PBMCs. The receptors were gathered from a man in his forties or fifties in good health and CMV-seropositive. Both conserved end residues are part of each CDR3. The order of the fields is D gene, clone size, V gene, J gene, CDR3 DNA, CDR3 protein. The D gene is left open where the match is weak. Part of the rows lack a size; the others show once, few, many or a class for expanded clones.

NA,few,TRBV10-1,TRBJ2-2,TGCGCCAGCTCCCAGGGGATCGCGAACACCGGGGAGCTGTTTTTT,CASSQGIANTGELFF
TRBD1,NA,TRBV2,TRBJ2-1,TGTGCCAGCAGTGGACAGGGGGCCGACAATGAGCAGTTCTTC,CASSGQGADNEQFF
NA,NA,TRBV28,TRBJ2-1,TGTGCCAGCACCCTGGTCGGGGGTTTGGAGCAGTTCTTC,CASTLVGGLEQFF
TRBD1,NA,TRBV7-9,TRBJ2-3,TGTGCCAGCAGCTTTCTACAGGGGGCAGATACGCAGTATTTT,CASSFLQGADTQYF
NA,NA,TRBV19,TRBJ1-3,TGTGCCAGGACCAGGGGCGGATATCCAAGAAACACCATATATTTT,CARTRGGYPRNTIYF
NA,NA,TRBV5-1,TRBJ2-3,TGCGCCAGCAGCCCAAACGGCGGTAGCACAGATACGCAGTATTTT,CASSPNGGSTDTQYF
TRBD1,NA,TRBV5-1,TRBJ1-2,TGCGCCAGCAGCTTGGTTCAGGGGGCCCAAAACTATGGCTACACCTTC,CASSLVQGAQNYGYTF
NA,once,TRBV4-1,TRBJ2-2,TGCGCCAGCAGCCAAGACGGATCCCTAGCAGACACCGGGGAGCTGTTTTTT,CASSQDGSLADTGELFF
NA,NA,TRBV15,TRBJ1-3,TGTGCCACCAGCAGAGATGGGAGTTCTGGAAACACCATATATTTT,CATSRDGSSGNTIYF
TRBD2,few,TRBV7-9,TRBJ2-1,TGTGCCAGCAGCCGTAGAGCCGGGACTAGCGTTAATGAGCAGTTCTTC,CASSRRAGTSVNEQFF
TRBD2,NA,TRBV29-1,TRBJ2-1,TGCAGCGTTGTGGGCGGGGGGGATTACAATGAGCAGTTCTTC,CSVVGGGDYNEQFF
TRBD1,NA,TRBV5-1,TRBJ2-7,TGCGCCAGCAAACAGACAGGGGACTACGAGCAGTACTTC,CASKQTGDYEQYF
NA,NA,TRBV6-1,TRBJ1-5,TGTGCCAGCAGTCCCGACGGGAGCAATCAGCCCCAGCATTTT,CASSPDGSNQPQHF
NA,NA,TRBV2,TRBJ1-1,TGTGCCAGCAGTGAAGATCGCACTGAAGCTTTCTTT,CASSEDRTEAFF
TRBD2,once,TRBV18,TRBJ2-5,TGTGCCAGCTCAGAGCGGGAGGGACAAGAGACCCAGTACTTC,CASSEREGQETQYF
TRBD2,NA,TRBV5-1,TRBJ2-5,TGCGCCAGCAGCTTGGCGGGGACTAGCGGGCAAGAGACCCAGTACTTC,CASSLAGTSGQETQYF
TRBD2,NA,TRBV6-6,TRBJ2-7,TGTGCCAGCAGGGCTAGCGGGGGGCCCTACGAGCAGTACTTC,CASRASGGPYEQYF
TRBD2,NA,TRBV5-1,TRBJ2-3,TGCGCCAGCAGGGGGACTAGCCCAGATACGCAGTATTTT,CASRGTSPDTQYF
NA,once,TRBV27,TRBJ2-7,TGTGCCAGCAGTCCCTACCCCACGGTCGCGGACGAGCAGTACTTC,CASSPYPTVADEQYF
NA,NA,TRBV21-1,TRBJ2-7,TGTGCCAGCAGCACTTATACCGGGACAGCGACCTACGAGCAGTACTTC,CASSTYTGTATYEQYF
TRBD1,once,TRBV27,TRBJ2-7,TGTGCCAGCAGCAGCCCGGGACAGGGGATCTACGAGCAGTACTTC,CASSSPGQGIYEQYF
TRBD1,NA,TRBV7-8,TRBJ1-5,TGTGCCAGCAGCCAGGGGGTCGGCGATCAGCCCCAGCATTTT,CASSQGVGDQPQHF
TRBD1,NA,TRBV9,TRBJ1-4,TGTGCCAGCAGCGCGACAGGGGTAAGGGAAAAACTGTTTTTT,CASSATGVREKLFF
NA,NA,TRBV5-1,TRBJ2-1,TGCGCCAGCAGCCAGACAGACTATGAGCAGTTCTTC,CASSQTDYEQFF
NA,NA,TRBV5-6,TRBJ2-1,TGTGCCAGCAGCTTGGGGCCTATCCAGGTAATGGAGCAGTTCTTC,CASSLGPIQVMEQFF
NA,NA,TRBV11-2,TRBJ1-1,TGTGCCAGCAGCTTAGTGTGGAGGCCTGACACTGAAGCTTTCTTT,CASSLVWRPDTEAFF